Below, one TCR beta chain is given with its context. The data were taken from a study of Ad26.COV2.S vaccination and SARS-CoV-2 variants. Libraries were prepared by immunoSEQ multiplex PCR; TCRdb keeps only in-frame clonotypes and omits some of them. The sample contains about 370,000 clones, approximately 90% of which appear only once. This CDR3 has 14 residues. Germline trimming cut 6 bases from V and 2 bases from J; bases unmatched to any gene: 3. Germline loops: CDR1 MNHEY, CDR2 SVGAGI. Treatment described: roughly 20 received Ad26.COV2.S at low or high dose, single or two shots; about 5 received placebo; per-sample allocation not given. Material that was analyzed had been drawn on day 63 after the first vaccine or placebo injection.

Sample: peripheral blood, taken in a trial of Ad26.COV2.S vaccine versus placebo. This sequence was found in a person between 18 and 65 years old who received the Ad26.COV2.S COVID-19 vaccine or a placebo. The chain has TRBV6-5 and TRBJ2-3; TRBD1 matches at 9 bases. The CDR3 region is CASRTGGPTDTQYF. The CDR3 DNA reads TGTGCCAGCAGAACAGGGGGCCCCACAGATACGCAGTATTTT.